The source of this T cell receptor beta chain is a study of Ad26.COV2.S vaccination and SARS-CoV-2 variants. Study-wide results and limits: Those who received vaccine or placebo ended up with similar non-spike TCR breadth. Spike-specific CD8+ and CD4+ T cell responses reportedly showed substantial breadth after vaccination.

The assay was immunoSEQ multiplex PCR, and TCRdb's table has in-frame clones only and misses some. The sample shows 350,000 to 600,000 clones, 70% to 90% of them seen only once. Points on this clone: Antigen: not known.

Trimming left V 6 bases short and J 7 bases short, with 10 bases between. The CDR3 length is 13 residues. CDR1 LNHDA and CDR2 SQIVND come from the germline V gene (reference sequence). As to treatment: some 20 received Ad26.COV2.S at low or high dose, single or two shots; 5 received placebo; per-sample allocation not given. Samples came from day 63 after the first vaccine or placebo injection. The study used a vaccine consisting of an Ad26 vector that expressed Wuhan-strain SARS-CoV-2 spike. The receptor was isolated from a person between 18 and 65 years old who received the Ad26.COV2.S COVID-19 vaccine or a placebo. This chain links TRBV19 with TRBJ1-6; tentatively, D is TRBD1 (6 bases). The specimen was peripheral blood, collected in a trial of Ad26.COV2.S vaccine versus placebo. CDR3 loop: CASRDRFNSPLHF. The CDR3 nucleotides read TGTGCCAGTAGAGACAGGTTCAATTCACCCCTCCACTTT. The whole variable domain, filled in from reference TRBV19 and TRBJ1-6, reads DGGITQSPKYLFRKEGQNVTLSCEQNLNHDAMYWYRQDPGQGLRLIYYSQIVNDFQKGDIAEGYSVSREKKESFPLTVTSAQKNPTAFYLCASRDRFNSPLHFGNGTRLTVT.